Following are 18 T cell receptor beta chains from one sample sequenced in a study of identical twins. TCRdb itself ran the 5' RACE reads through MiXCR, one entry per CDR3 protein. The table includes around 960,000 distinct CDR3 sequences, 9% to 15% detected once. This same sample was also part of a study on yellow fever vaccine responses in identical twins.

Sequenced input: PBMCs. The receptors stem from a woman between 18 and 29 years old in good health.

The sample holds many counts of this clonotype. The chain links TRBV20-1 to TRBJ2-1; possible D gene TRBD2, 5 bases. Looked up from germline, CDR1 is DFQATT and CDR2 is SNEGSKA (reference sequence). This CDR3 is 15 amino acids long. Trimming took 3 bases from V and 9 from J, leaving 21 bases between them. The CDR3 protein is CSASPRQGQGSEQFF. The DNA of the CDR3 is TGCAGTGCTAGTCCCCGTCAAGGCCAAGGGAGTGAGCAGTTCTTC.

This clonotype has a handful of counts. CDR3: CSVEFVVGAFF. CDR3 nucleotides: TGCAGCGTTGAATTTGTGGTCGGAGCTTTCTTT. The chain joins TRBV29-1 to TRBJ1-1; D call uncertain. Germline V gene data show CDR1 as SQVTM and CDR2 as ANQGSEA. V was shortened by 2 bases and J by 10 bases, with 11 bases between the two germline ends. This CDR3 has 11 amino acids.

The gene calls are TRBV11-2 and TRBJ2-1, with D uncertain. The CDR3 totals 14 residues. Deletions cut 2 bases from V and 8 bases from J, with 13 bases between. Per the germline V gene, CDR1 is SGHAT and CDR2 is FQNNGV. The CDR3 bases are TGTGCCAGCAGCTTATACAGCCCAGCCGATGAGCAGTTCTTC. It yields the protein CASSLYSPADEQFF.

This clonotype has at least ten counts. The J gene is TRBJ1-6, the V gene TRBV6-2 or TRBV6-3; D gene unclear. CDR1 is MNHEY, CDR2 SVGEGT, per germline. Trimming shortened V by 3 bases and J by 7 bases, and 10 bases separated the two germline ends. This CDR3 contains 14 residues. The CDR3 coding sequence is TGTGCCAGCAGTTATCCACAGACGAATTCACCCCTCCACTTT. Translating it yields CASSYPQTNSPLHF.

This clonotype was counted only a few times. The gene calls are TRBV20-1 and TRBJ2-1; possible D gene TRBD1, 6 bases. The V gene's germline CDR1 is DFQATT and CDR2 SNEGSKA (reference sequence). The V end lost 1 base, the J end lost 8 bases, and 12 bases lay between the germline ends. The CDR3 spans 13 residues. The CDR3: CSARGFRGYEQFF. For the CDR3, the DNA is TGCAGTGCTAGAGGTTTCAGGGGCTATGAGCAGTTCTTC.

V gene TRBV3-1 combines with J gene TRBJ2-5; 7 nucleotides line up with TRBD2. J was trimmed by 4 bases and V by 1 base; bases with no gene match: 3. The CDR3 covers 14 residues. Germline values: CDR1 LGHDT, CDR2 YNNKEL (reference sequence). The CDR3 DNA reads TGTGCCAGCAGCCAAGTGACTAGCTCAGAGACCCAGTACTTC. Translating it yields CASSQVTSSETQYF.

This clonotype has a handful of counts. The chain joins TRBV20-1 to TRBJ2-7, with a possible D match to TRBD2 (7 bases). The CDR3 covers 15 residues. Trimming stripped 0 bases from V and 4 bases from J, with 16 bases between. Germline CDR1 reads DFQATT; CDR2 reads SNEGSKA (reference sequence). CDR3 sequence: CSARDRGAQTYEQYF. The CDR3 DNA reads TGCAGTGCTAGAGATCGGGGGGCCCAAACTTACGAGCAGTACTTC.

This clonotype was counted many times. The chain has TRBV3-1 and TRBJ2-2, with D perhaps matching TRBD2 (6 bases). The CDR3 has 16 residues. Germline V gives CDR1 LGHDT, CDR2 YNNKEL (reference sequence). Between the trimmed V and J ends, which lost 1 base and 0 bases, there was a span of 9 bases. This CDR3 is CASSQVLAANTGELFF. DNA of the CDR3: TGTGCCAGCAGCCAAGTTTTAGCGGCGAACACCGGGGAGCTGTTTTTT. Full variable domain (rest looked up from reference TRBV3-1 and TRBJ2-2): DTAVSQTPKYLVTQMGNDKSIKCEQNLGHDTMYWYKQDSKKFLKIMFSYNNKELIINETVPNRFSPKSPDKAHLNLHINSLELGDSAVYFCASSQVLAANTGELFFGEGSRLTVL.

CDR3 coding DNA: TGCAGTGCTAGTGTGTGGGGAAGTGGCGGGGAGCTGTTTTTT. Translation: CSASVWGSGGELFF. The gene calls are TRBV20-1 and TRBJ2-2; D is unresolved. The CDR3 extends over 14 amino acids. Germline CDR1 reads DFQATT; CDR2 reads SNEGSKA (reference sequence). V dropped 3 bases and J dropped 7 bases, with 15 bases sitting between them.

This clonotype was seen just once. V usage is TRBV5-6 and J usage is TRBJ2-6; D is unresolved. This CDR3 is built from 18 residues. V gave up 0 bases and J gave up 0 bases, with 13 bases separating them. The germline gives CDR1 SGHDT, CDR2 YYEEEE. The CDR3 sequence is CASSLGQRRVSGANVLTF. CDR3 in DNA: TGTGCCAGCAGCTTGGGACAACGGCGAGTCTCTGGGGCCAACGTCCTGACTTTC.

This clonotype was picked up a small number of times. The chain recombines TRBV20-1 with TRBJ2-7; TRBD2 aligns across 14 bases. With V trimmed by 5 bases and J by 0 bases, 9 bases remained unmatched. This CDR3 is 17 amino acids long. Germline CDR1 DFQATT, CDR2 SNEGSKA (reference sequence). CDR3: CSAAGTSGRMSSYEQYF. In DNA, the CDR3 is TGCAGTGCTGCCGGGACTAGCGGGAGAATGAGCTCCTACGAGCAGTACTTC.

This clonotype was seen only a few times. This chain uses TRBV2 with TRBJ2-1; 10 bases map to TRBD2. After removal of 4 bases from V and 2 bases from J, the junction contained 14 bases not matched to a gene. The CDR3 runs 19 residues. The germline CDR1 and CDR2 sequences are SNHLY and FYNNEI. The DNA for the CDR3 is TGTGCCAGCAGTGCGCTAGCGGGAGAACCGAATTCGCCCTACAATGAGCAGTTCTTC. It translates to CASSALAGEPNSPYNEQFF.

This clonotype was observed at least ten times. The chain carries TRBV20-1 and TRBJ2-5, with unresolved D. The germline V gene encodes CDR1 DFQATT and CDR2 SNEGSKA (reference sequence). Trimming pared 1 base from V and 5 bases from J, leaving 5 bases between. The CDR3 is 11 residues long. The CDR3 reads CSARVGETQYF. The CDR3, as DNA: TGCAGTGCTAGAGTCGGGGAGACCCAGTACTTC.

The genes are TRBV4-1 and TRBJ2-1; the D gene is possibly TRBD1 (6 bases). Germline CDR1 and CDR2: MGHRA and YSYEKL. The germline V and J ends were trimmed by 2 bases and 0 bases, with 14 bases remaining between them. The CDR3 covers 17 residues. CDR3 in amino acids: CASSQPGQRSSYNEQFF. CDR3 nucleotide sequence: TGCGCCAGCAGCCAACCCGGACAGCGAAGCTCCTACAATGAGCAGTTCTTC.

This clonotype was found once. The chain is built from TRBV2 and TRBJ1-5; 8 bases line up with TRBD1. Germline assignment: CDR1 SNHLY and CDR2 FYNNEI. Germline trimming cut 6 bases from V and 3 bases from J; bases unmatched to any gene: 7. This CDR3 spans 15 amino acids. This chain's CDR3 is CASSGGTGANQPQHF. In DNA form, the CDR3 reads TGTGCCAGCAGCGGGGGGACAGGCGCCAATCAGCCCCAGCATTTT.

The rearrangement links TRBV12-3 or TRBV12-4 to TRBJ2-2; 7 nucleotides align to TRBD1. V was pared by 6 bases and J by 7 bases, with 11 bases of the junction left unmatched. The CDR3 contains 15 residues. In nucleotides, the CDR3 is TGTGCCAGCAGAGGACAGGTGAATAGAAACGGGGAGCTGTTTTTT. Its translation: CASRGQVNRNGELFF.

This clonotype has just a few counts. The chain combines TRBV10-3 with TRBJ2-7; no firm D call. CDR1 is ENHRY and CDR2 is SYGVKD in the germline V gene. The length of the CDR3 is 13 residues. With 6 bases removed from V and 0 bases from J, the gap between germline ends came to 9 bases. CDR3 sequence: CAISAADSYEQYV. CDR3 in DNA: TGTGCCATCAGCGCGGCGGACTCCTACGAGCAGTACGTC.

J is TRBJ2-1 and V is TRBV3-1; a possible D gene is TRBD1 (7 bases). Germline V gene data show CDR1 as LGHDT and CDR2 as YNNKEL (reference sequence). This CDR3 comprises 18 residues. V lost 1 base, J lost 4 bases, and 20 bases lay in between. CDR3 nucleotide sequence: TGTGCCAGCAGCCAAGTTATCCTGACAGGGAGGAATTACAATGAGCAGTTCTTC. Translation: CASSQVILTGRNYNEQFF.